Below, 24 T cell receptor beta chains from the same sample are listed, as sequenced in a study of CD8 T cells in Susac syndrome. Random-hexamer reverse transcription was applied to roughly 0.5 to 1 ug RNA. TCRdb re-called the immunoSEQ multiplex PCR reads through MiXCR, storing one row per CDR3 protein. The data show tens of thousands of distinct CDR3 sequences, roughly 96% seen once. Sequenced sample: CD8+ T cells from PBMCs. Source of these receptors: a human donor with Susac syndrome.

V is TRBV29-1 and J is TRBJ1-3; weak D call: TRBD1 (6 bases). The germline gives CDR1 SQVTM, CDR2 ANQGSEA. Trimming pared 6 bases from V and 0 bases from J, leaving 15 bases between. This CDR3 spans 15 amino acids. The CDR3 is CSVRRTADSGNTIYF. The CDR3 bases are TGCAGCGTGCGAAGGACAGCCGACTCTGGAAACACCATATATTTT.

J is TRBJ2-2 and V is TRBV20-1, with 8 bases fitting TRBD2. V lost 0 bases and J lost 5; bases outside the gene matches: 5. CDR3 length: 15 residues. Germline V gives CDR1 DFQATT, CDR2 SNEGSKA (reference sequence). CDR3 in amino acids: CSARDGTRETGELFF. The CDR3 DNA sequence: TGCAGTGCTAGAGATGGGACTAGAGAGACCGGGGAGCTGTTTTTT.

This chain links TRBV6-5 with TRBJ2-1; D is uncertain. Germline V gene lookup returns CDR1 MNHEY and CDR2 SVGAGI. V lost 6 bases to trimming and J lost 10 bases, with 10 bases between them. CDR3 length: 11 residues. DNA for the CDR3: TGTGCCAGCAGAACGACATCGGAGCAGTTCTTC. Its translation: CASRTTSEQFF.

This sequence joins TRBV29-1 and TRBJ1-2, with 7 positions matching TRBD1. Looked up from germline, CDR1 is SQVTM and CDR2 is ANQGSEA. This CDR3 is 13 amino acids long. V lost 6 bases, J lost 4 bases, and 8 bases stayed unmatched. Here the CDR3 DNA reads TGCAGCGTGCCGACAGGGCCCGGCTATGGCTACACCTTC. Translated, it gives CSVPTGPGYGYTF.

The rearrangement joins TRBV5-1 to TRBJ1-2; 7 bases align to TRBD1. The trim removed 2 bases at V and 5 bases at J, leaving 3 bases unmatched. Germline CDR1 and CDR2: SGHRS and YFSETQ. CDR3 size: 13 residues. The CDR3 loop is CASSFGQAYGYTF. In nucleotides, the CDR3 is TGCGCCAGCAGCTTCGGACAGGCGTATGGCTACACCTTC.

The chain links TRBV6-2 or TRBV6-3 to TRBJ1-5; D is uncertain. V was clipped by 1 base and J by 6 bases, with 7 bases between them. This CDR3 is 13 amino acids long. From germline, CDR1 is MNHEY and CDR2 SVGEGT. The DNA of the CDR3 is TGTGCCAGCAGTTACTTAGTCCCTCAGCCCCAGCATTTT. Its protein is CASSYLVPQPQHF.

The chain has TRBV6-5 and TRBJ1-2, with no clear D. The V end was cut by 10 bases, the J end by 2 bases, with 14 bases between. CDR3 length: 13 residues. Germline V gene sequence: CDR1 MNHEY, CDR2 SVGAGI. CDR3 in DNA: TGTGCCACGTCCGAAAGTCCGAACTATGGCTACACCTTC. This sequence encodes CATSESPNYGYTF.

This CDR3 reads CASSLSMAGARNEQFF. DNA for the CDR3: TGTGCCAGCAGTTTATCGATGGCGGGGGCTCGGAATGAGCAGTTCTTC. The J gene is TRBJ2-1, the V gene TRBV27, with a weak D call TRBD2 (7 bases). There are 16 residues in the CDR3. Germline lookup yields CDR1 MNHEY and CDR2 SMNVEV (reference sequence). V shed 0 bases and J shed 7 bases, with 16 bases lying between them.

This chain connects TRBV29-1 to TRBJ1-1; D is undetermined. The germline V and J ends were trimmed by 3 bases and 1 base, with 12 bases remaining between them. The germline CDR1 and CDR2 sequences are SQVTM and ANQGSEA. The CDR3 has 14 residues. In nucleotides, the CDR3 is TGCAGCGTTGATTCGGCAGACACGAACACTGAAGCTTTCTTT. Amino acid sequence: CSVDSADTNTEAFF.

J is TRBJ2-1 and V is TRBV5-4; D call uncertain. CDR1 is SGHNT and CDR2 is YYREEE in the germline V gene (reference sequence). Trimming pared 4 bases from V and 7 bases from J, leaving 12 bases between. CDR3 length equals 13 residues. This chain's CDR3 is CASSPTAGNEQFF. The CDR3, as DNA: TGTGCCAGCAGCCCGACGGCTGGAAATGAGCAGTTCTTC.

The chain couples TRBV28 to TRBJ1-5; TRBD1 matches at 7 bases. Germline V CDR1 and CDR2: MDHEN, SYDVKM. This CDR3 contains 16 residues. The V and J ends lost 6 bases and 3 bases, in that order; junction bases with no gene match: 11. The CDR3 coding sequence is TGTGCCAGCAGCCTTCCTGGCGGGACAGTCAATCAGCCCCAGCATTTT. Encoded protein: CASSLPGGTVNQPQHF.

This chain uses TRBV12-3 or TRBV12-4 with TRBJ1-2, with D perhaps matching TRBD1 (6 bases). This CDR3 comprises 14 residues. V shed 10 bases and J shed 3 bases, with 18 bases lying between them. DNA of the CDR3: TGTGCCACCGAGGGGGGCGGGCCTCACTATGGCTACACCTTC. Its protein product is CATEGGGPHYGYTF.

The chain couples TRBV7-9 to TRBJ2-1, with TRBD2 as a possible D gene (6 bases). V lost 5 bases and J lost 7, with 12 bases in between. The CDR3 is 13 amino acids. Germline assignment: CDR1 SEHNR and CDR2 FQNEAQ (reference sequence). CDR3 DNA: TGTGCCAGCAGCCCGGAGGGGAGGAATGAGCAGTTCTTC. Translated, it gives CASSPEGRNEQFF.

DNA of the CDR3: TGTGCCAGCTCACCACTTCTCCTCGAGGCCAATCAGCCCCAGCATTTT. Its translation is CASSPLLLEANQPQHF. The chain has TRBV18 and TRBJ1-5, with no clear D. Per the germline V gene, CDR1 is KGHSH and CDR2 is LQKENI. This CDR3 spans 16 amino acids. The V and J ends lost 1 base and 3 bases respectively, with 13 bases between them.

For the CDR3, the DNA is TGTGCCAGTAGTGCGGACACCCAGAACTATGGCTACACCTTC. Its translation: CASSADTQNYGYTF. The chain combines TRBV19 with TRBJ1-2, with D maybe TRBD1 (5 bases). In germline, CDR1 is LNHDA, CDR2 SQIVND (reference sequence). Deletions cut 5 bases from V and 2 bases from J, with 12 bases between. CDR3 length: 14 residues.

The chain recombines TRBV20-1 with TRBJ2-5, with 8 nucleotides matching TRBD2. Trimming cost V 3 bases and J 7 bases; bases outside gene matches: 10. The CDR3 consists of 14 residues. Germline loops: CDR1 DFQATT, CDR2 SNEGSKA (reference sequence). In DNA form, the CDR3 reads TGCAGTGCTAGCCATCTTGGACGGGGGGGGACCCAGTACTTC. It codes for CSASHLGRGGTQYF.

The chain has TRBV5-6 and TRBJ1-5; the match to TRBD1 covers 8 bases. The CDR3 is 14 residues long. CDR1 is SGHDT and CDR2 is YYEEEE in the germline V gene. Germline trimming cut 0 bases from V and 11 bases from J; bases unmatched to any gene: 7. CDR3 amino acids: CASSLGYMDRAQHF. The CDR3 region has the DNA TGTGCCAGCAGCTTGGGATACATGGACAGGGCCCAGCATTTT.

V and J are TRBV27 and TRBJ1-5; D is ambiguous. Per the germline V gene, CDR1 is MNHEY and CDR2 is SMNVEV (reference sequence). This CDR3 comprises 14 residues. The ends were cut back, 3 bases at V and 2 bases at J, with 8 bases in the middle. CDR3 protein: CASSLGWGNQPQHF. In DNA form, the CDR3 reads TGTGCCAGCAGTTTGGGATGGGGCAATCAGCCCCAGCATTTT.

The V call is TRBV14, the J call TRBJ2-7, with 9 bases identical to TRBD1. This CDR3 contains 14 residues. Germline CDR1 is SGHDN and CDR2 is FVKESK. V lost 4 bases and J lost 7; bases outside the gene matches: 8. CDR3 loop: CASSLITGTGEQYF. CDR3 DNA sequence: TGTGCCAGCAGCCTCATAACCGGGACAGGGGAGCAGTACTTC.

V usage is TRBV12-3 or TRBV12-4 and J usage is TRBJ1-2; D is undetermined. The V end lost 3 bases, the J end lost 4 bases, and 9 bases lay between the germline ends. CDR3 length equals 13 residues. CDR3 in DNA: TGTGCCAGCAGTTTTCACCAGAGCTATGGCTACACCTTC. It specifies CASSFHQSYGYTF.

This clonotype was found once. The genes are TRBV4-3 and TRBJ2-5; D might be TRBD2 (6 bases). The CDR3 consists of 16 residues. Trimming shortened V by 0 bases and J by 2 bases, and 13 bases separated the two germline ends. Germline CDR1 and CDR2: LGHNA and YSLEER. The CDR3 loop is CASSQDSKGGQETQYF. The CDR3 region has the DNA TGCGCCAGCAGCCAAGATTCGAAGGGAGGTCAAGAGACCCAGTACTTC.

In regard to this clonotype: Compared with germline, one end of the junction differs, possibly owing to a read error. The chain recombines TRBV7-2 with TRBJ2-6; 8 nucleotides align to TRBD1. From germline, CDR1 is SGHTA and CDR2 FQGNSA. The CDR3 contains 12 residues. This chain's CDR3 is CASSPGEDRVAF. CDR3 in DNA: TGTGCCAGCAGCCCCGGGGAGGACAGGGTCGCTTTC.

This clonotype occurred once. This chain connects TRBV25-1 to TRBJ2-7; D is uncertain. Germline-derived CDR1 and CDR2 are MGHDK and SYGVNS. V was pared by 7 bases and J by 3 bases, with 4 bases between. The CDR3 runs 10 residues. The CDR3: CASKGYEQYF. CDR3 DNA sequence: TGTGCCAGCAAAGGCTACGAGCAGTACTTC.

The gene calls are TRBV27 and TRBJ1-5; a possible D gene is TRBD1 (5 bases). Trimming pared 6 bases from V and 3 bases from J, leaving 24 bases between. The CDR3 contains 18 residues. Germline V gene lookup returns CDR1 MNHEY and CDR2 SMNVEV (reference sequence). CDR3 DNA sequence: TGTGCCAGCAGCCTCCCGCCTTTCTCGGGACGGGTCAATCAGCCCCAGCATTTT. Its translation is CASSLPPFSGRVNQPQHF.